This T cell receptor beta chain was sequenced during a study of blood T cell repertoires in COVID-19. The V gene's germline CDR1 is KGHSH and CDR2 LQKENI. V was shortened by 6 bases and J by 7 bases, with 7 bases between the two germline ends. This CDR3 is 11 amino acids long. Clones were read by immunoSEQ multiplex PCR, and TCRdb kept only the in-frame ones, dropping some. The table includes under 150,000 clones, around four fifths detected once. The chain is built from TRBV18 and TRBJ2-1, with a weak D call TRBD2 (5 bases). This clonotype was sampled from a man older than 75 with active or convalescent COVID-19. Sequencing was done on a sample of peripheral blood. CDR3 sequence reads: CASSRGNEQFF. CDR3 coding DNA: TGTGCCAGCTCCCGAGGGAATGAGCAGTTCTTC.